The clone carrying this TCR beta chain was seen a handful of times. As yet, its antigen is unknown. The sample comes from a study of T cell repertoires in cytomegalovirus infection. MiXCR was run by TCRdb on the reads, yielding one entry per CDR3 protein. The table lists 100,000 to 150,000 distinct CDR3 sequences, around 32% of them singletons, with roughly 58% in the top ten. There are 15 residues in the CDR3. From germline, CDR1 is MNHEY and CDR2 SMNVEV (reference sequence). The V end lost 0 bases, the J end lost 6 bases, and 14 bases lay between the germline ends. The sequence came from a human donor in good health (CMV status not recorded). Some clones in this sample may be carry-over from other donors' samples. J is TRBJ1-2 and V is TRBV27; tentative D call: TRBD1 (5 bases). The sequencing used CD8+ T cells from cultured PBMCs, collected from culture after CMV antigen stimulation. The CDR3 bases are TGTGCCAGCAGTTTATCGTACACGGGGGAAAATGGCTACACCTTC. It translates to CASSLSYTGENGYTF.